The rows below give T cell receptor beta chains drawn from one sample of a study of T-cell memory formation after mild COVID-19. MiXCR, run by TCRdb on the 5' RACE reads, gives a single entry per CDR3 protein. In the table there are 350,000 to 500,000 distinct CDR3 sequences, over 15% of which are singletons. Sequenced sample: PBMCs or a T cell subset sorted from them (not recorded which). These receptors originate from a man younger than 30 who had mild COVID-19 (a few samples of this study predate the infection). Cell type and time point are not known. The CDR3 runs from the conserved cysteine through the conserved F or W. The D gene is left open where the match is weak. For some rows the clone size is stated as once, few or many, or as a class when expanded; others skip it.

CDR3: CASSLDGPYEQYF; DNA: TGCGCCAGCAGCTTGGACGGACCCTACGAGCAGTACTTC; size: many; D: -; J: TRBJ2-7; V: TRBV5-1
CDR3: CSVAVPYNEQFF; DNA: TGCAGCGTTGCGGTCCCGTACAATGAGCAGTTCTTC; size: many; D: -; J: TRBJ2-1; V: TRBV29-1
CDR3: CASSLGSGTEIRGGYTF; DNA: TGTGCCAGCAGCTTAGGTAGCGGGACCGAGATTCGGGGTGGCTACACCTTC; size: -; D: -; J: TRBJ1-2; V: TRBV7-9
CDR3: CASSKGRRLNEKLFF; DNA: TGTGCCAGCAGCAAGGGACGGAGGCTTAATGAAAAACTGTTTTTT; size: -; D: -; J: TRBJ1-4; V: TRBV7-9
CDR3: CASSFAAGVGTDTQYF; DNA: TGTGCCAGCAGTTTTGCGGCGGGGGTTGGCACAGATACGCAGTATTTT; size: many; D: TRBD2; J: TRBJ2-3; V: TRBV12-3/TRBV12-4
CDR3: CATPRLAAGDTQYF; DNA: TGTGCCACCCCACGTCTAGCGGCGGGGGATACGCAGTATTTT; size: -; D: TRBD2; J: TRBJ2-3; V: TRBV2
CDR3: CASTSGGGETQYF; DNA: TGTGCCAGCACTAGCGGGGGAGGAGAGACCCAGTACTTC; size: few; D: TRBD2; J: TRBJ2-5; V: TRBV2
CDR3: CSVGPTDQETQYF; DNA: TGCAGCGTTGGACCCACAGACCAAGAGACCCAGTACTTC; size: -; D: -; J: TRBJ2-5; V: TRBV29-1
CDR3: CASSQDESGTYNEQFF; DNA: TGCGCCAGCAGCCAAGACGAGAGCGGGACCTACAATGAGCAGTTCTTC; size: few; D: TRBD2; J: TRBJ2-1; V: TRBV4-1
CDR3: CASSLMTGGHYGYTF; DNA: TGTGCCAGCAGCTTAATGACAGGGGGCCACTATGGCTACACCTTC; size: -; D: TRBD1; J: TRBJ1-2; V: TRBV7-6
CDR3: CASRPAGAGNQHQHF; DNA: TGTGCCAGTAGGCCCGCGGGGGCCGGCAATCAGCACCAGCATTTT; size: -; D: -; J: TRBJ1-5; V: TRBV19
CDR3: CASSLEPARRSYEQYF; DNA: TGCGCCAGCAGCTTGGAGCCAGCGCGCCGGTCCTACGAGCAGTACTTC; size: few; D: -; J: TRBJ2-7; V: TRBV5-1
CDR3: CASTALEETQYF; DNA: TGTGCCAGCACCGCCCTAGAAGAGACCCAGTACTTC; size: -; D: -; J: TRBJ2-5; V: TRBV28
CDR3: CASSLEGSYTDTQYF; DNA: TGCGCCAGCAGCTTGGAGGGTTCATACACAGATACGCAGTATTTT; size: -; D: -; J: TRBJ2-3; V: TRBV5-1
CDR3: CASSLLGADGYTF; DNA: TGTGCCAGCAGCTTGCTGGGGGCGGATGGCTACACCTTC; size: many; D: -; J: TRBJ1-2; V: TRBV5-5
CDR3: CSVTQGSSYNEQFF; DNA: TGCAGCGTGACACAGGGGAGCTCCTACAATGAGCAGTTCTTC; size: -; D: TRBD1; J: TRBJ2-1; V: TRBV29-1
CDR3: CASSFDGSDIQYF; DNA: TGTGCCAGCAGTTTTGACGGTTCGGACATTCAGTACTTC; size: -; D: -; J: TRBJ2-4; V: TRBV28
CDR3: CASASRLAGPGELFF; DNA: TGTGCCAGCGCTTCACGACTAGCGGGGCCCGGGGAGCTGTTTTTT; size: -; D: TRBD2; J: TRBJ2-2; V: TRBV6-5
CDR3: CASSLDGWDGYTF; DNA: TGTGCCAGCAGCTTAGACGGGTGGGATGGCTACACCTTC; size: -; D: -; J: TRBJ1-2; V: TRBV7-2
CDR3: CASSQGLAGGIKETQYF; DNA: TGTGCCAGCAGCCAAGGACTAGCGGGGGGCATAAAAGAGACCCAGTACTTC; size: few; D: TRBD2; J: TRBJ2-5; V: TRBV3-1
CDR3: CASSQDWGARAFF; DNA: TGTGCCAGCAGCCAAGACTGGGGGGCGCGAGCTTTCTTT; size: few; D: -; J: TRBJ1-1; V: TRBV14
CDR3: CASSYSGISNTGELFF; DNA: TGTGCCAGCAGTTACTCAGGGATCTCGAACACCGGGGAGCTGTTTTTT; size: few; D: -; J: TRBJ2-2; V: TRBV6-2/TRBV6-3
CDR3: CASSPGTVRNPNTQYF; DNA: TGCGCCAGCAGCCCAGGGACAGTAAGGAATCCCAATACGCAGTATTTT; size: many; D: TRBD1; J: TRBJ2-3; V: TRBV5-1
CDR3: CASSPVSGSQETQYF; DNA: TGTGCCAGCAGCCCGGTGTCGGGATCGCAAGAGACCCAGTACTTC; size: few; D: -; J: TRBJ2-5; V: TRBV11-2
CDR3: CDSSRTSGGAEDTQYF; DNA: TGTGACAGCAGCAGGACTAGCGGGGGGGCAGAAGATACGCAGTATTTT; size: -; D: TRBD2; J: TRBJ2-3; V: TRBV11-2
CDR3: CASSTSGGQQFF; DNA: TGTGCCAGTAGTACATCGGGGGGGCAACAGTTCTTC; size: many; D: TRBD2; J: TRBJ2-1; V: TRBV19
CDR3: CASSPGQRLEAFF; DNA: TGTGCCAGCAGTCCAGGACAGCGGCTTGAAGCTTTCTTT; size: few; D: -; J: TRBJ1-1; V: TRBV12-3/TRBV12-4